The text below deals with one T cell receptor beta chain. Sequencing used immunoSEQ multiplex PCR; TCRdb keeps in-frame clones, though not all of them. The sample comprises 53,000 or so clones, around 87% of which are singletons, and 16% rests with the top ten. These data originate in a study of PD-L1 blockade in urothelial cancer. Study at large: When patients started atezolizumab in the mid-2010s, it was given at 1,200 mg intravenously every 3 weeks. Patients had received 0 to 3 prior chemotherapy regimens.

Individual patients had between 1 and 8 samples, taken pretreatment and on-treatment. The specimen was PBMCs, collected around atezolizumab (anti-PD-L1) treatment. The sequence was collected from a man in his fifties or sixties with urothelial cancer.

In DNA form, the CDR3 reads TGTGCCAGCAGCTTCGGCCTTCGGGTAGCTTTCTTT. Translation gives CASSFGLRVAFF. This chain joins TRBV7-9 and TRBJ1-1; D uncertain. Per germline, CDR1 SEHNR and CDR2 FQNEAQ (reference sequence). This CDR3 contains 12 residues. The V end lost 3 bases, the J end lost 10 bases, and 12 bases lay between the germline ends.